Here is one T cell receptor beta chain with its context. TCRdb passed the 5' RACE reads through MiXCR, listing each CDR3 protein once. This sample has under 45,000 distinct CDR3 sequences, with 3% to 4.5% found just once. Unmatched junction bases numbered 7, after V lost 3 bases and J lost 4 bases. This CDR3 region has 15 residues. Germline lookup yields CDR1 SGDLS and CDR2 YYNGEE. This specimen belongs to a study of neurological immune-mediated disorders. The receptor was derived from a young man with multiple sclerosis. Sequenced sample: PBMCs. The chain has TRBV9 and TRBJ2-7; 10 bases agree with TRBD1. CDR3: CASSAGQGGKYEQYF. CDR3 coding DNA: TGTGCCAGCAGCGCCGGACAGGGGGGAAAGTACGAGCAGTACTTC.